The clone carrying this T cell receptor beta chain has just a few counts. Its antigen is as yet unknown. With 6 bases removed from V and 7 bases from J, the gap between germline ends came to 15 bases. Germline CDR1 and CDR2: SQVTM and ANQGSEA. The CDR3 extends over 12 amino acids. The data stem from a study of cytomegalovirus exposure and HLA in healthy donors. Amplification used 60 Vbeta primers and 13 Jbeta primers. Libraries were prepared by immunoSEQ multiplex PCR; TCRdb keeps only in-frame clonotypes and omits some of them. The table lists fewer than 120,000 clones, nearly 80% of them singletons, with around 1.3% in the top ten. Overall study findings and caveats: Presence/absence comparisons presumed near-even sequencing depth among donors.

The chain is built from TRBV29-1 and TRBJ1-1; no reliable D call. This TCR was sampled from a woman younger than 45 in good health and CMV-seronegative. Sequencing was done on a sample of PBMCs. CDR3 in DNA: TGCAGCGTCCTCCCCAATCAGTATGAAGCTTTCTTT. Encoded protein: CSVLPNQYEAFF.